This TCR beta chain was recovered during a study of T cell clones after liver transplantation. Per the germline V gene, CDR1 is ENHRY and CDR2 is SYGVKD. This CDR3 has 15 amino acids. The V end lost 0 bases, the J end lost 3 bases, and 8 bases lay between the germline ends. TCRdb's table, derived via immunoSEQ multiplex PCR, lists solely in-frame clones and lacks some. The sample has approximately 55,000 clones, roughly 74% seen once. The sample consisted of CD4+ T cells from blood, taken around 54 months after liver transplant. The sequence derives from a human patient who received a liver transplant. Some T cells may be provided by the graft donor. V and J are TRBV10-3 and TRBJ2-2, with no clear D. Written as DNA, the CDR3 is TGTGCCATCAGTGAGTCGAAGGGATACACCGGGGAGCTGTTTTTT. Amino acids: CAISESKGYTGELFF.